This T cell receptor beta chain was recovered during a study of identical twins. Study observations and caveats: Not following the same donors, the study drew its conclusions from cross-sectional statistical analysis. Analyses of zero insertions could be partly confounded by invariant MAIT and iNKT cells. For out-of-frame alpha sequences shared by twins, low generation probability was in excess.

MiXCR, run by TCRdb on the 5' RACE reads, gives a single entry per CDR3 protein. The table records around 500,000 distinct CDR3 sequences, 14% of them present only once. Healthy Caucasians made up all donors. About this clonotype itself: The antigen is unknown.

This sample was also put to use in a study of yellow fever vaccine responses in identical twins.

The receptor was derived from a woman younger than 30 in good health. Specimen: CD4+ T cells sorted from blood.

The CDR3, as DNA: TGTGCCACCAGTGGGACAGACTCCTACAATGAGCAGTTCTTC. The encoded protein is CATSGTDSYNEQFF. V is TRBV24-1 and J is TRBJ2-1, with a possible D match to TRBD1 (6 bases). The CDR3 length is 14 residues. Germline loops: CDR1 KGHDR, CDR2 SFDVKD. V was pared by 5 bases and J by 0 bases, with 7 bases between.